This T cell receptor (beta chain) originates from a study of T-cell reconstitution after alpha-beta-depleted transplantation in children. Study outcomes and limitations: Several hundred graft clones that had expanded were reportedly the source of alpha-beta T cells about two months after transplant.

Worth noting for this clonotype: What it recognizes is unknown.

Preparing the TCRbeta library involved the use of unique molecular identifiers. From the PCR reads, TCRdb called clonotypes with MiXCR, one entry per CDR3 protein. This table has 450,000 to 700,000 distinct CDR3 sequences, approximately 30% appearing once. The germline CDR1 and CDR2 sequences are DFQATT and SNEGSKA (reference sequence). The V gene end was trimmed by 4 bases and the J gene end by 2 bases; junction bases not matched to a gene: 1. The CDR3 spans 13 residues. The chain joins TRBV20-1 to TRBJ2-4; 8 bases are shared with TRBD2. The sequence derives from a boy less than two years old with Wiskott-Aldrich syndrome, due to receive a stem cell transplant. The sequencing here drew on PBMCs, taken before TCRalphabeta/CD19-depleted stem cell transplant. The CDR3: CSATGGTKNIQYF. DNA of the CDR3: TGCAGTGCTACGGGGGGGACCAAAAACATTCAGTACTTC.